This TCR beta chain was observed in a study of blood T cell repertoires in COVID-19. Study information: Samples representing acute and convalescent COVID-19 were sourced from the United States, Italy and Spain. PBMCs, B-cell-depleted T cells, or T cells provided the cDNA or gDNA that made up the material.

The CDR3 extends over 17 amino acids. The V segment lost 4 bases and the J segment 2 bases; nucleotides outside the gene matches: 7. Germline V gene sequence: CDR1 MNHNS, CDR2 SASEGT. Per the study methods: Nucleated cell number was recorded as an estimate derived from reference gene primer amplification. The data were produced by immunoSEQ multiplex PCR, yet TCRdb's version contains in-frame clones alone and is incomplete. That table supplies the V and J calls and clone size; D and trimming were determined from the DNA. Altogether some 150,000 clones are present, around 84% being singletons, with the ten largest covering around 8.4%.

The gene calls are TRBV6-1 and TRBJ2-7; 14 bases align to TRBD2. Sample: peripheral blood. The TCR originated in a woman in her sixties or seventies with acute or convalescent COVID-19. The CDR3 DNA sequence: TGTGCCAGCAGTGCCCTCAGGACTAGCGGGGGGACCTACGAGCAGTACTTC. Protein product: CASSALRTSGGTYEQYF.